This T cell receptor beta chain was sequenced during a study of CD8 T cells in ankylosing spondylitis. Points from the study as a whole: CD8+ cells made up the disease-linked clones, which were relatively rare in peripheral blood. Previously reported in reactive arthritis synovial fluid and blood were some of the motif variants. In ankylosing spondylitis blood, a motif of roughly eight highly homologous TCR beta variants appeared characteristic. Within matched ankylosing spondylitis synovial fluid, disease-linked clones were reportedly significantly enriched.

CDR1 MNHEY and CDR2 SVGEGT come from the germline V gene. This CDR3 comprises 16 residues. The ends were cut back, 0 bases at V and 0 bases at J, with 12 bases in the middle. This clonotype turned up a few times. The antigen remains undetermined. Molecular-barcoded quantitative 5'-RACE produced these TCR beta libraries. TCRdb re-derived calls from the 5' RACE reads in MiXCR, one entry per CDR3 protein. The sample consists of more than 600,000 distinct CDR3 sequences, about 20% of them appearing once. This clonotype was sampled from a male donor with ankylosing spondylitis. This chain uses TRBV6-2 or TRBV6-3 with TRBJ2-7, with D possibly TRBD2 on 6 matching bases. Sample: blood, either unsorted or a sorted T cell fraction (not recorded which). The CDR3 is CASSYSGSGVSYEQYF. In DNA form, the CDR3 reads TGTGCCAGCAGTTACTCTGGTAGCGGAGTCTCCTACGAGCAGTACTTC.